One sample yielded the 14 T cell receptor beta chains listed below, sequenced in a study of shared clonotypes between healthy human individuals. Using immunoSEQ multiplex PCR, the repertoire was profiled, and TCRdb retains in-frame clones only, with some absent. The repertoire holds some 200,000 clones, with approximately 61% as singletons. The sample consisted of memory CD4+ T cells sorted from blood. Subset specified: CD45RA-negative fraction. The receptors shown here come from a man aged 30 to 45 in good health.

The genes are TRBV11-2 and TRBJ2-1; D is undetermined. The CDR3 runs to 13 residues. Trimming removed 0 bases from V and 4 bases from J, with 4 bases in between. In germline, CDR1 is SGHAT, CDR2 FQNNGV. CDR3 sequence reads: CASSLDRYNEQFF. Written as DNA, the CDR3 is TGTGCCAGCAGCTTAGACAGATACAATGAGCAGTTCTTC.

The genes are TRBV5-4 and TRBJ2-5, with 11 bases fitting TRBD2. Germline CDR1 SGHNT, CDR2 YYREEE (reference sequence). The V gene end was trimmed by 0 bases and the J gene end by 4 bases; junction bases not matched to a gene: 8. The CDR3 loop spans 17 amino acids. CDR3 sequence: CASSLGPGLAGIETQYF. The CDR3 DNA is TGTGCCAGCAGCTTGGGGCCCGGACTAGCGGGTATAGAGACCCAGTACTTC.

The rearrangement links TRBV9 to TRBJ2-1; TRBD2 matches at 11 bases. This CDR3 is 16 amino acids long. Germline V CDR1 and CDR2: SGDLS, YYNGEE. Trimming removed 0 bases from V and 5 bases from J; junction bases left unmatched: 4. CDR3 protein: CASSVAILAGDNEQFF. The CDR3 DNA reads as TGTGCCAGCAGCGTAGCAATACTAGCGGGAGACAATGAGCAGTTCTTC.

This clone was detected only once. The chain has TRBV4-3 and TRBJ2-1, with D perhaps matching TRBD2 (5 bases). Germline CDR1 and CDR2: LGHNA and YSLEER. Trimming cost V 0 bases and J 9 bases, with 9 bases left between them. The CDR3 consists of 13 residues. CDR3 amino acids: CASSQDRDREQFF. CDR3 bases: TGCGCCAGCAGCCAAGACCGGGATCGTGAGCAGTTCTTC.

This clone was observed a handful of times. This chain's CDR3 is CASSFEGETQYF. In nucleotides, the CDR3 is TGCGCCAGCAGCTTTGAGGGAGAGACCCAGTACTTC. This sequence joins TRBV5-1 and TRBJ2-5; possible D gene TRBD2, 5 bases. Germline loops: CDR1 SGHRS, CDR2 YFSETQ. V lost 2 bases and J 4 bases, leaving 6 bases between the germline ends. The CDR3 covers 12 residues.

Many counts were recorded for this clone. The chain joins TRBV5-1 to TRBJ1-1; D remains unclear. CDR3 length: 13 amino acids. V lost 1 base to trimming and J lost 3 bases, with 7 bases between them. Germline values: CDR1 SGHRS, CDR2 YFSETQ. CDR3 in DNA: TGCGCCAGCAGCTTGCGAACGGACACTGAAGCTTTCTTT. It codes for CASSLRTDTEAFF.

The genes are TRBV5-1 and TRBJ2-7, with D unclear. The V and J ends lost 7 bases and 3 bases respectively, with 20 bases between them. The CDR3 is 15 amino acids. CDR1 and CDR2 from the germline V gene are SGHRS and YFSETQ. The CDR3 DNA sequence: TGCGCCAGCCAAGAGACTGCACCGGGTAGCTACGAGCAGTACTTC. Amino acid sequence: CASQETAPGSYEQYF.

The genes are TRBV6-5 and TRBJ2-1; tentatively, D is TRBD2 (6 bases). The CDR3 contains 15 residues. Trimming removed 2 bases from V and 4 bases from J, with 12 bases in between. The germline gives CDR1 MNHEY, CDR2 SVGAGI. The CDR3 spells CASSYQGGEYNEQFF. CDR3 in DNA: TGTGCCAGCAGTTACCAGGGCGGGGAATACAATGAGCAGTTCTTC.

This sequence joins TRBV9 and TRBJ1-5; D perhaps matches TRBD1 (5 bases). There are 14 residues in the CDR3. With 3 bases removed from V and 6 bases from J, the gap between germline ends came to 13 bases. Germline values: CDR1 SGDLS, CDR2 YYNGEE. CDR3 nucleotide sequence: TGTGCCAGCAGCGCTACGGGGGTGGGTCAGCCCCAGCATTTT. Its protein is CASSATGVGQPQHF.

V gene TRBV6-4 combines with J gene TRBJ1-2; 8 bases fit TRBD1. V dropped 6 bases and J dropped 7; count of bases not matched to a gene: 10. In germline, CDR1 is MRHNA, CDR2 SNTAGT. The CDR3 spans 14 residues. The CDR3 DNA is TGTGCCAGCAGGGCCGACAGGGGAGGTGGTGGCTACACCTTC. Encoded protein: CASRADRGGGGYTF.

The chain has TRBV9 and TRBJ2-4; 11 bases align to TRBD2. CDR3 size: 14 residues. Germline lookup yields CDR1 SGDLS and CDR2 YYNGEE. The V and J ends lost 3 bases and 7 bases, in that order; junction bases with no gene match: 3. CDR3 in DNA: TGTGCCAGCAGCGCAACTAGCGGGAGTAACATTCAGTACTTC. Encoded protein: CASSATSGSNIQYF.

This chain links TRBV18 with TRBJ2-5; D is unresolved. The CDR3 covers 12 residues. Trimming stripped 3 bases from V and 2 bases from J, with 4 bases between. Germline V gene sequence: CDR1 KGHSH, CDR2 LQKENI. The CDR3 sequence: CASSPMQETQYF. CDR3 bases: TGTGCCAGCTCACCTATGCAAGAGACCCAGTACTTC.

V is TRBV7-9 and J is TRBJ1-1, with 8 positions matching TRBD1. Germline V gene sequence: CDR1 SEHNR, CDR2 FQNEAQ (reference sequence). This CDR3 contains 16 residues. V was pared by 2 bases and J by 1 base, with 6 bases of the junction left unmatched. The CDR3 DNA follows: TGTGCCAGCAGCTTAAAGGGACAGGTACCGAACACTGAAGCTTTCTTT. Encoded protein: CASSLKGQVPNTEAFF.

This clone was counted a few times. The rearrangement uses TRBV2 and TRBJ2-7, with D possibly TRBD1 on 6 matching bases. Germline-derived CDR1 and CDR2 are SNHLY and FYNNEI. V was cut by 4 bases and J by 5 bases, with 12 bases left in between. The length of the CDR3 is 13 residues. The chain's CDR3 is CASSVAGVDEQYF. CDR3 nucleotide sequence: TGTGCCAGCAGTGTCGCAGGGGTAGACGAGCAGTACTTC.